This entry is about one T cell receptor (beta chain). These data belong to a study of blood T cell repertoires in COVID-19. Study in general: Donors in the United States, Italy and Spain gave samples during acute or convalescent COVID-19. PBMCs, B-cell-depleted T cells, or T cells provided the cDNA or gDNA that made up the material.

In the original workflow: Amplification from reference gene primers served as the basis for estimated nucleated cell counts. Repertoires were generated with immunoSEQ multiplex PCR, while TCRdb's copy carries only in-frame clones and drops some. The V and J calls and the clone size are those of that table, but D and trimming were determined from the DNA. The sample comprises more than 200,000 clones, 65% to 90% of which are singletons, and 4% to 6% rests with the top ten. Germline CDR1 LGHDT, CDR2 YNNKEL (reference sequence). Trimming took 4 bases from V and 7 from J, leaving 11 bases between them. This CDR3 has 12 residues.

The specimen was peripheral blood. This chain uses TRBV3-1 (or the pseudogene TRBV3-2) with TRBJ2-7, with D tentatively TRBD1 (5 bases). This receptor was taken from a woman aged 80 or older with active or convalescent COVID-19. The CDR3: CASSPDSLEQYF. CDR3 nucleotides: TGTGCCAGCAGCCCCGACAGCCTTGAGCAGTACTTC.